The 29 T cell receptor beta chains listed next were all sequenced from one sample in a study of blood T cell repertoires in COVID-19. Assay used: immunoSEQ multiplex PCR; TCRdb lists only in-frame clones, some missing. Counted here are around 250,000 clones, approximately 85% occurring once; the ten biggest clones make up 5.1%. Sequences were obtained from peripheral blood. The receptors derive from a man aged 50-60 years with active or convalescent COVID-19.

The CDR3 protein is CASSPGGGRPEAFF. CDR3 nucleotides: TGTGCCAGCTCACCGGGCGGGGGGAGGCCTGAAGCTTTCTTT. This rearrangement joins TRBV18 to TRBJ1-1, with TRBD1 as a possible D gene (5 bases). The CDR3 covers 14 residues. The V gene lost 3 bases and the J gene lost 6 bases, with 14 bases spanning the gap. Per the germline V gene, CDR1 is KGHSH and CDR2 is LQKENI.

V usage is TRBV5-1 and J usage is TRBJ2-6; D is perhaps TRBD2 (5 bases). The V end was cut by 0 bases, the J end by 0 bases, with 7 bases between. The CDR3 is made up of 16 amino acids. Germline CDR1 is SGHRS and CDR2 is YFSETQ. The CDR3 region has the DNA TGCGCCAGCAGCTTGGAGCGGCCCTCTGGGGCCAACGTCCTGACTTTC. It yields the protein CASSLERPSGANVLTF.

V and J are TRBV7-2 and TRBJ2-3, with 11 bases aligning to TRBD2. Germline CDR1 is SGHTA and CDR2 is FQGNSA. The CDR3 is 18 amino acids. With V trimmed by 4 bases and J by 1 base, 10 bases remained unmatched. The CDR3 here is CASSYYSGRASGTDTQYF. The CDR3 bases are TGTGCCAGCAGCTATTATAGCGGGAGGGCCTCTGGCACAGATACGCAGTATTTT.

The chain has TRBV6-2 or TRBV6-3 and TRBJ2-1; TRBD2 might be the D (6 bases). This CDR3 region has 14 residues. V was shortened by 4 bases and J by 8 bases, with 15 bases between the two germline ends. Germline V gene lookup returns CDR1 MNHEY and CDR2 SVGEGT. CDR3 sequence reads: CASSFDGRVDEQFF. The DNA of the CDR3 is TGTGCCAGCAGTTTTGACGGGAGAGTTGATGAGCAGTTCTTC.

The chain has TRBV18 and TRBJ2-3; 12 bases match TRBD2. The ends lost 3 bases at V and 2 bases at J; junction bases unmatched: 9. CDR1 is KGHSH, CDR2 LQKENI, per germline. This CDR3 spans 18 amino acids. CDR3 sequence reads: CASSPGLAGPRYTDTQYF. The CDR3 DNA sequence: TGTGCCAGCTCACCCGGACTAGCGGGACCCCGATACACAGATACGCAGTATTTT.

The sample holds one count of this clone. This chain connects TRBV5-1 to TRBJ2-5; TRBD2 matches 11 bases. Losses at the gene ends were 2 bases for V and 5 bases for J; bases not matched to a gene: 11. The CDR3 contains 17 residues. CDR1 and CDR2 (germline): SGHRS, YFSETQ. This chain's CDR3 is CASSFGLAGTRMETQYF. In nucleotides, the CDR3 is TGCGCCAGCAGCTTCGGACTAGCGGGTACCCGTATGGAGACCCAGTACTTC.

The CDR3 spells CASSTDRRGIYF. The CDR3 DNA reads as TGTGCCAGTAGTACCGACAGACGCGGCATATATTTT. This rearrangement joins TRBV19 to TRBJ1-3; weak D call: TRBD1 (5 bases). V lost 4 bases and J lost 12, with 13 bases in between. Germline V gives CDR1 LNHDA, CDR2 SQIVND (reference sequence). This CDR3 is built from 12 residues.

The chain couples TRBV13 to TRBJ2-7; 10 bases are shared with TRBD2. The CDR3 contains 17 residues. CDR1 is PRHDT, CDR2 FYEKMQ, per germline (reference sequence). The ends lost 5 bases at V and 12 bases at J; junction bases unmatched: 22. CDR3 nucleotide sequence: TGTGCCAGCAGCCCGGGACTAGCGTTAGGAGGACCCCCGCCCGCGTACTTC. Protein sequence: CASSPGLALGGPPPAYF.

The chain recombines TRBV11-2 with TRBJ1-2, with TRBD1 as a possible D gene (5 bases). This CDR3 has 17 residues. Trimming removed 4 bases at V and 1 base at J, with 19 bases between. Germline CDR1 reads SGHAT; CDR2 reads FQNNGV. The CDR3 DNA is TGTGCCAGCAGCTCCCAAGGTGCGACAGCCCTTAACTATGGCTACACCTTC. Translated, it gives CASSSQGATALNYGYTF. Full variable domain (remainder filled in from reference TRBV11-2 and TRBJ1-2): EAGVAQSPRYKIIEKRQSVAFWCNPISGHATLYWYQQILGQGPKLLIQFQNNGVVDDSQLPKDRFSAERLKGVDSTLKIQPAKLEDSAVYLCASSSQGATALNYGYTFGSGTRLTVV.

A few counts support this clone. CDR3: CASSRGGQGLSNNEQFF. The CDR3 coding sequence is TGTGCCAGCAGCCGGGGGGGACAGGGGCTTAGCAACAATGAGCAGTTCTTC. This chain uses TRBV27 with TRBJ2-1, with 10 bases identical to TRBD1. The CDR3 spans 17 residues. V gave up 6 bases and J gave up 5 bases; unmatched junction bases: 13. Per the germline V gene, CDR1 is MNHEY and CDR2 is SMNVEV (reference sequence).

CDR3 nucleotide sequence: TGTGCCTTGGACAGGAGCACAGATACGCAGTATTTT. It translates to CALDRSTDTQYF. The chain employs TRBV30 and TRBJ2-3, with 7 bases lining up with TRBD1. CDR1 is GTSNPN and CDR2 is SVGIG in the germline V gene (reference sequence). The trim removed 7 bases at V and 0 bases at J, leaving 1 base unmatched. CDR3 length: 12 amino acids.

With respect to this clone: The junction differs from germline at one of its ends, possibly a read error. The chain joins TRBV6-5 to TRBJ1-2, with a possible D match to TRBD1 (5 bases). The CDR3 length is 11 residues. CDR1 and CDR2 from the germline V gene are MNHEY and SVGAGI. CDR3 sequence: CASMERTRVAF. The CDR3, as DNA: TGTGCCAGCATGGAAAGGACAAGGGTCGCCTTC.

The chain has TRBV28 and TRBJ2-7; 8 bases align to TRBD2. Germline V lookup: CDR1 MDHEN, CDR2 SYDVKM. V gave up 8 bases and J gave up 3 bases; unmatched junction bases: 24. The CDR3 is 19 residues long. CDR3 region: CASPNPGTRRSPPHYEQYF. The CDR3 DNA follows: TGTGCCAGCCCCAACCCCGGGACTAGAAGATCCCCACCACACTACGAGCAGTACTTC.

J is TRBJ1-1 and V is TRBV11-3; D possibly corresponds to TRBD1 (6 bases). Germline V CDR1 and CDR2: SGHNT, YENEEA. The V end lost 4 bases, the J end lost 3 bases, and 9 bases lay between the germline ends. CDR3 length equals 13 residues. The CDR3 reads CASSSPGDTEAFF. The CDR3 nucleotides are TGTGCCAGCAGCTCCCCAGGGGACACTGAAGCTTTCTTT.

The V gene is TRBV28, the J gene TRBJ1-1; 8 positions agree with TRBD1. CDR1 is MDHEN, CDR2 SYDVKM, per germline. The CDR3 is made up of 12 amino acids. J gave up 10 bases and V 7 bases, and 8 bases lay outside the gene matches. The CDR3 sequence is CASKTGQGRAFF. The CDR3 bases are TGTGCCAGCAAAACAGGACAGGGTCGAGCTTTCTTT.

This chain connects TRBV5-6 to TRBJ2-1, with D unclear. Germline V gene sequence: CDR1 SGHDT, CDR2 YYEEEE. V shed 1 base and J shed 5 bases, with 7 bases lying between them. The CDR3 covers 13 residues. Here the CDR3 reads CASSLLRDNEQFF. CDR3 sequence (DNA): TGTGCCAGCAGCTTGTTAAGAGACAATGAGCAGTTCTTC.

For this clone: Other DNA sequences in the same sample also yield this CDR3. The CDR3 protein is CASSSGTGNQPQHF. CDR3 bases: TGTGCCAGCAGTTCCGGGACAGGCAATCAGCCCCAGCATTTT. This rearrangement joins TRBV2 to TRBJ1-5; 7 nucleotides align to TRBD1. Germline V gene sequence: CDR1 SNHLY, CDR2 FYNNEI. V lost 5 bases to trimming and J lost 2 bases; unmatched junction nucleotides: 3. This CDR3 is 14 amino acids long. The variable domain in full, with the rest retrieved from reference TRBV2 and TRBJ1-5, is EPEVTQTPSHQVTQMGQEVILRCVPISNHLYFYWYRQILGQKVEFLVSFYNNEISEKSEIFDDQFSVERPDGSNFTLKIRSTKLEDSAMYFCASSSGTGNQPQHFGDGTRLSIL.

The chain employs TRBV19 and TRBJ1-4, with D perhaps TRBD1 (5 bases). The V end was cut by 4 bases, the J end by 12 bases, with 36 bases between. This CDR3 is built from 20 residues. CDR1 LNHDA and CDR2 SQIVND come from the germline V gene (reference sequence). The CDR3 DNA reads TGTGCCAGTAGTACCACGGCAGTCTCCCCCTCAGGGTCGGGCAATACAGAACTGTTTTTT. Its protein product is CASSTTAVSPSGSGNTELFF.

The chain is built from TRBV7-3 and TRBJ2-2, with unresolved D. V was shortened by 8 bases and J by 6 bases, with 10 bases between the two germline ends. CDR1 and CDR2 (germline): SGHTA, FQGTGA. The CDR3 runs 12 residues. CDR3 loop: CASLSGAGELFF. The CDR3 nucleotides are TGTGCCAGCCTATCGGGTGCCGGGGAGCTGTTTTTT.

This clone was observed a handful of times. Other DNA sequences in this sample translate to the same CDR3. The J gene is TRBJ1-1, the V gene TRBV7-2; 11 bases map to TRBD1. The CDR3 sequence is 15 residues long. Germline V gene data show CDR1 as SGHTA and CDR2 as FQGNSA. J lost 2 bases, V lost 5 bases, and 4 bases had no gene match. The CDR3 DNA follows: TGTGCCAGCAGCGCCCGGACAGGGGGCAACACTGAAGCTTTCTTT. Translating it yields CASSARTGGNTEAFF.

Notes on this clone: One junction end disagrees with the germline gene, perhaps due to a read error. The chain has TRBV30 and TRBJ1-2; 9 nucleotides line up with TRBD1. This CDR3 has 11 residues. Germline assignment: CDR1 GTSNPN and CDR2 SVGIG (reference sequence). CDR3: CAWTGGTGTVF. In DNA form, the CDR3 reads TGTGCCTGGACCGGAGGGACAGGGACAGTCTTC.

V is TRBV7-6 and J is TRBJ2-1; 7 nucleotides align to TRBD2. Germline trimming cut 1 base from V and 4 bases from J; bases unmatched to any gene: 7. This CDR3 contains 16 residues. The germline gives CDR1 SGHVS, CDR2 FNYEAQ. CDR3 DNA: TGTGCCAGCAGCTTAGATCCCGCGGGGGTTTACAATGAGCAGTTCTTC. This sequence encodes CASSLDPAGVYNEQFF. Using reference TRBV7-6 and TRBJ2-1 for the parts outside the CDR3, the full variable domain is GAGVSQSPRYKVTKRGQDVALRCDPISGHVSLYWYRQALGQGPEFLTYFNYEAQQDKSGLPNDRFSAERPEGSISTLTIQRTEQRDSAMYRCASSLDPAGVYNEQFFGPGTRLTVL.

The chain uses TRBV18 and TRBJ1-1, with 9 bases matching TRBD1. The germline CDR1 and CDR2 sequences are KGHSH and LQKENI. The CDR3 contains 15 residues. V dropped 2 bases and J dropped 12; count of bases not matched to a gene: 13. The CDR3 spells CASSPGLPGQGRPFF. The CDR3 DNA sequence: TGTGCCAGCTCACCAGGTCTTCCGGGACAGGGTCGCCCTTTCTTT.

The V and J genes are TRBV11-2 and TRBJ2-1; 8 bases line up with TRBD2. Germline V gives CDR1 SGHAT, CDR2 FQNNGV. The CDR3 consists of 16 residues. Losses at the gene ends were 5 bases for V and 0 bases for J; bases not matched to a gene: 6. The CDR3 loop reads CASSVDSGSSYNEQFF. CDR3 sequence (DNA): TGTGCCAGCAGCGTCGACAGCGGGAGCTCCTACAATGAGCAGTTCTTC.

The gene calls are TRBV29-1 and TRBJ2-3; D is possibly TRBD1 (6 bases). The CDR3 contains 14 residues. Germline V gene lookup returns CDR1 SQVTM and CDR2 ANQGSEA. V lost 7 bases and J lost 5, with 19 bases in between. The CDR3 nucleotides are TGCAGCGACCGAGGGGGTATCCTGGGAGATACGCAGTATTTT. Residues: CSDRGGILGDTQYF.

This rearrangement joins TRBV29-1 to TRBJ1-5; 8 bases are a match to TRBD1. After removal of 4 bases from V and 7 bases from J, the junction contained 3 bases not matched to a gene. CDR1 is SQVTM, CDR2 ANQGSEA, per germline. The CDR3 is 12 residues long. CDR3 loop: CSVATGDQPQHF. The CDR3 DNA sequence: TGCAGCGTTGCGACAGGGGACCAGCCCCAGCATTTT. Full variable domain (rest looked up from reference TRBV29-1 and TRBJ1-5): SAVISQKPSRDICQRGTSLTIQCQVDSQVTMMFWYRQQPGQSLTLIATANQGSEATYESGFVIDKFPISRPNLTFSTLTVSNMSPEDSSIYLCSVATGDQPQHFGDGTRLSIL.

The chain employs TRBV20-1 and TRBJ2-3, with TRBD2 matching over 7 bases. CDR3 length: 10 residues. V trimming: 7 bases; J trimming: 7 bases; junction bases outside the gene matches: 2. The germline CDR1 and CDR2 sequences are DFQATT and SNEGSKA (reference sequence). CDR3 sequence: CSGGGNTQYF. CDR3 nucleotides: TGCAGTGGGGGGGGGAATACGCAGTATTTT.

The chain uses TRBV10-3 and TRBJ2-2, with D possibly TRBD1 on 5 matching bases. The CDR3 length is 17 residues. Trimming took off 6 bases at V and 0 bases at J, with 17 bases between the two ends. CDR1 ENHRY and CDR2 SYGVKD come from the germline V gene. The CDR3 coding sequence is TGTGCCATCAGGCTCACGACAGACAGATCGAACACCGGGGAGCTGTTTTTT. Its translation: CAIRLTTDRSNTGELFF.

V usage is TRBV6-5 and J usage is TRBJ1-1; D not resolved. The germline V gene has CDR1 MNHEY and CDR2 SVGAGI. The CDR3 length is 15 residues. V was trimmed by 4 bases and J by 1 base, leaving 13 bases between them. The CDR3 bases are TGTGCCAGCAGTTCCCCGTCCTCCTGGAACACTGAAGCTTTCTTT. Its translation is CASSSPSSWNTEAFF.